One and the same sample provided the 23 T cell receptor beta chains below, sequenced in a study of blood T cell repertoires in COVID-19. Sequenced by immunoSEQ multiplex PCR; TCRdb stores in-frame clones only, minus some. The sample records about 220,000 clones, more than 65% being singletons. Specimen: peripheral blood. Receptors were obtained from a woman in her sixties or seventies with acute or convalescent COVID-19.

CDR3 sequence reads: CASSRLTVPYEQYF. The CDR3 DNA sequence: TGTGCCAGCAGCCGCCTGACAGTCCCCTACGAGCAGTACTTC. V is TRBV27 and J is TRBJ2-7, with a weak D call TRBD1 (5 bases). Germline-derived CDR1 and CDR2 are MNHEY and SMNVEV (reference sequence). The CDR3 consists of 14 residues. Trimming cost V 6 bases and J 2 bases, with 14 bases left between them.

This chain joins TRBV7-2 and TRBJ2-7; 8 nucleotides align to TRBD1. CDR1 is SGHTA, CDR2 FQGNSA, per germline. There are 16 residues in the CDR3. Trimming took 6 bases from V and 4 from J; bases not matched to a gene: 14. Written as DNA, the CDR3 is TGTGCCAGCAGTCGCCGCGCAGGGGGCGCCCAATACGAGCAGTACTTC. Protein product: CASSRRAGGAQYEQYF. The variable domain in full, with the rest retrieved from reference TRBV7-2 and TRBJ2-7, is GAGVSQSPSNKVTEKGKDVELRCDPISGHTALYWYRQSLGQGLEFLIYFQGNSAPDKSGLPSDRFSAERTGGSVSTLTIQRTQQEDSAVYLCASSRRAGGAQYEQYFGPGTRLTVT.

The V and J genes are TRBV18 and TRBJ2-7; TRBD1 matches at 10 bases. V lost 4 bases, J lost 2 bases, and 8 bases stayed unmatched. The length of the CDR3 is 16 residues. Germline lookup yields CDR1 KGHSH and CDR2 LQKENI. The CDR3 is CASSHRDRGIPYEQYF. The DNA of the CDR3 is TGTGCCAGCTCACACCGGGACAGGGGTATTCCCTACGAGCAGTACTTC.

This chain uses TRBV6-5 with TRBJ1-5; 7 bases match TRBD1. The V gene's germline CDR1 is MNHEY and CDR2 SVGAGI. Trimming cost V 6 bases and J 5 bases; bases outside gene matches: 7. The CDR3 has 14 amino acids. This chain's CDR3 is CASRPRDSYQPQHF. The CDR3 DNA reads TGTGCCAGCAGACCACGGGACAGTTATCAGCCCCAGCATTTT.

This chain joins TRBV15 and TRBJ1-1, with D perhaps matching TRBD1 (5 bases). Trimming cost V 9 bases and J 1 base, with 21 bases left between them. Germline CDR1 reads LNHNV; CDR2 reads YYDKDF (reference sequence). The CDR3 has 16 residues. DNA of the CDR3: TGTGCCACAAGAACAGGTCAGCGGGCCGCGAACACTGAAGCTTTCTTT. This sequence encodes CATRTGQRAANTEAFF.

The CDR3 region is CASSLGQGNSPLHF. DNA for the CDR3: TGTGCCAGCAGTTTGGGACAGGGAAATTCACCCCTCCACTTT. The rearrangement uses TRBV28 and TRBJ1-6, with 9 bases fitting TRBD1. CDR1 and CDR2 from the germline V gene are MDHEN and SYDVKM. Unmatched junction bases numbered 1, after V lost 3 bases and J lost 7 bases. This CDR3 spans 14 amino acids. Full variable domain (missing parts from reference TRBV28 and TRBJ1-6): DVKVTQSSRYLVKRTGEKVFLECVQDMDHENMFWYRQDPGLGLRLIYFSYDVKMKEKGDIPEGYSVSREKKERFSLILESASTNQTSMYLCASSLGQGNSPLHFGNGTRLTVT.

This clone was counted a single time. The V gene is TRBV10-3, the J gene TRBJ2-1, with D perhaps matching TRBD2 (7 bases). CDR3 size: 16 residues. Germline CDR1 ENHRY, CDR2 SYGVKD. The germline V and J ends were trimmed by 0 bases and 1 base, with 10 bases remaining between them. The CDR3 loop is CAISESAGASYNEQFF. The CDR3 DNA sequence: TGTGCCATCAGTGAGTCTGCGGGGGCATCCTACAATGAGCAGTTCTTC.

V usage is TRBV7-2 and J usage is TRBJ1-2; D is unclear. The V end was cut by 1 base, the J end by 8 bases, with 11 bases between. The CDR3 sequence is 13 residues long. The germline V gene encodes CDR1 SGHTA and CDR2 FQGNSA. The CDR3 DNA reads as TGTGCCAGCAGCTTAGGGGAGATGCGCGGCTACACCTTC. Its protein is CASSLGEMRGYTF.

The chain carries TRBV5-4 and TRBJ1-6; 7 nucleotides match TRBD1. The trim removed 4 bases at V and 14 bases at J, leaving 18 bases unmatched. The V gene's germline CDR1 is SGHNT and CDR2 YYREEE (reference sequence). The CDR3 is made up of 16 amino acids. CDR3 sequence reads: CASSLGQRGSIGTLHF. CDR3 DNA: TGTGCCAGCAGCCTGGGACAGCGCGGGAGTATAGGAACCCTCCACTTT.

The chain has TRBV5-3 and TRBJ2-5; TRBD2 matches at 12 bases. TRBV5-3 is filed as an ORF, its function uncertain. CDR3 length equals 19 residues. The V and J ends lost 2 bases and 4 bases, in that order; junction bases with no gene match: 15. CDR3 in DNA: TGTGCCAGAAGCTTCCTTGGACTAGCGGGGACTAAAGAGGGAGAGACCCAGTACTTC. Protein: CARSFLGLAGTKEGETQYF.

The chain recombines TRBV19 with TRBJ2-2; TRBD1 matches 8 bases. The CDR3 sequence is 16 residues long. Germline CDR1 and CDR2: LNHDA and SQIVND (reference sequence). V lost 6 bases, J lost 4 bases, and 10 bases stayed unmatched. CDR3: CASSGQGRIGTGELFF. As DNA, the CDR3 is TGTGCCAGTAGCGGACAGGGTAGGATCGGCACCGGGGAGCTGTTTTTT.

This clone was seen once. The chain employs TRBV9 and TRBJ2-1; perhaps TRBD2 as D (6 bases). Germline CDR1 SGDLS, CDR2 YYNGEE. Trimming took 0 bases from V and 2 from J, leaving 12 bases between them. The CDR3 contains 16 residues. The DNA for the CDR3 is TGTGCCAGCAGCGTAGGTACGGGGGACGCCTACAATGAGCAGTTCTTC. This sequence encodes CASSVGTGDAYNEQFF.

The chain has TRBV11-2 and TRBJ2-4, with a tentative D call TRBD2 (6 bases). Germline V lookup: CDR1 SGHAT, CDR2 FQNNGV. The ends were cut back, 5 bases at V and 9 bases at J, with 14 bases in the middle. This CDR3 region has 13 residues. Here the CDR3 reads CASSGQGLVIQYF. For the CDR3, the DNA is TGTGCCAGCAGCGGCCAGGGACTGGTCATTCAGTACTTC.

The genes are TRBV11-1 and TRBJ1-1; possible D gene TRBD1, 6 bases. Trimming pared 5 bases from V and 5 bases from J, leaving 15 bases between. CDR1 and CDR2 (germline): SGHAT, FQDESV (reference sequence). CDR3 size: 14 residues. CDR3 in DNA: TGTGCCAGCAGCCGCTACAGGGAAGGGACTGAAGCTTTCTTT. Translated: CASSRYREGTEAFF.

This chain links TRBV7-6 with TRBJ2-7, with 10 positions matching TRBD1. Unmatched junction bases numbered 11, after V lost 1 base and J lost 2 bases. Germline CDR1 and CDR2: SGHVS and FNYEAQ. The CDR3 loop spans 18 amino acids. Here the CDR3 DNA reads TGTGCCAGCAGCTTAGGCGGTGGTGGTGGGACAGGGGCCTACGAGCAGTACTTC. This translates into CASSLGGGGGTGAYEQYF.

The CDR3 region has the DNA TGTGCCAGCAGCAGGATCGCCACAGGTTCAACTGGCTACACCTTC. It codes for CASSRIATGSTGYTF. This rearrangement joins TRBV7-9 to TRBJ1-2; D is possibly TRBD1 (5 bases). V was cut by 5 bases and J by 7 bases, with 20 bases left in between. The germline CDR1 and CDR2 sequences are SEHNR and FQNEAQ (reference sequence). The CDR3 extends over 15 amino acids.

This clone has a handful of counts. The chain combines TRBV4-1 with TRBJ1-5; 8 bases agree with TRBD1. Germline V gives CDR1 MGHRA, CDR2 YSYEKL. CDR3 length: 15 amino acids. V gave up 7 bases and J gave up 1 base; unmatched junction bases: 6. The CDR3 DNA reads TGCGCCAGCAAGGACAGGGTAACCAGCAATCAGCCCCAGCATTTT. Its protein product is CASKDRVTSNQPQHF.

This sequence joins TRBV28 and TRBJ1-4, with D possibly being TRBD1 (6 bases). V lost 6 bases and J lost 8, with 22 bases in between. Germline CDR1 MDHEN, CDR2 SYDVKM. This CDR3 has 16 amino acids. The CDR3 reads CASRRTLDPRGEKLFF. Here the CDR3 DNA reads TGTGCCAGCAGACGAACGTTGGACCCAAGGGGGGAAAAACTGTTTTTT. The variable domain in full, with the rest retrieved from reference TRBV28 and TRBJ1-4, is DVKVTQSSRYLVKRTGEKVFLECVQDMDHENMFWYRQDPGLGLRLIYFSYDVKMKEKGDIPEGYSVSREKKERFSLILESASTNQTSMYLCASRRTLDPRGEKLFFGSGTQLSVL.

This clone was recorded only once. CDR3 sequence (DNA): TGTGCCAGCAGCTTCGGGACAGGGGGCTTCCCTAATGAAAAACTGTTTTTT. Encoded protein: CASSFGTGGFPNEKLFF. The chain employs TRBV7-9 and TRBJ1-4; 12 bases map to TRBD1. Unmatched junction bases numbered 5, after V lost 3 bases and J lost 3 bases. Germline V CDR1 and CDR2: SEHNR, FQNEAQ (reference sequence). CDR3 length: 17 residues. Full variable domain (outside the CDR3, taken from reference TRBV7-9 and TRBJ1-4): DTGVSQNPRHKITKRGQNVTFRCDPISEHNRLYWYRQTLGQGPEFLTYFQNEAQLEKSRLLSDRFSAERPKGSFSTLEIQRTEQGDSAMYLCASSFGTGGFPNEKLFFGSGTQLSVL.

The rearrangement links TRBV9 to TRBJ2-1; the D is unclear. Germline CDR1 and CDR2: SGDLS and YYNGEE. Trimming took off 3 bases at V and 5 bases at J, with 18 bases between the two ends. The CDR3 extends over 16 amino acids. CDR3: CASSADELKANNEQFF. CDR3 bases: TGTGCCAGCAGCGCAGACGAACTAAAGGCTAACAATGAGCAGTTCTTC.

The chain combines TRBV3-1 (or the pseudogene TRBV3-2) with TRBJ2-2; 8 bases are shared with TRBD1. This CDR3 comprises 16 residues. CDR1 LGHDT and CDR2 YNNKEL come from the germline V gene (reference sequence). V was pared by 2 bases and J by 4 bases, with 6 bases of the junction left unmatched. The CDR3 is CASSQPGQVGTGELFF. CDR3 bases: TGTGCCAGCAGCCAACCGGGACAGGTCGGCACCGGGGAGCTGTTTTTT.

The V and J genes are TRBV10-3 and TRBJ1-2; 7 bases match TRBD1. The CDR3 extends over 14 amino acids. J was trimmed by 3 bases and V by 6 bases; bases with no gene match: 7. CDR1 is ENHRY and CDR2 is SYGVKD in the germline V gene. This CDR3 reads CAIRTGAEDYGYTF. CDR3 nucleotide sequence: TGTGCCATCAGAACAGGGGCGGAGGACTATGGCTACACCTTC.

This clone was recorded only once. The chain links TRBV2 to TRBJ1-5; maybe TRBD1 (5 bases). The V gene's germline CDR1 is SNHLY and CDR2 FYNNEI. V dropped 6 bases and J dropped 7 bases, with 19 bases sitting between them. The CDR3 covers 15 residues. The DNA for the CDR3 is TGTGCCAGCAGACAAGGGGCCGTCTTCTCCCAGCCCCAGCATTTT. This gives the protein CASRQGAVFSQPQHF.